The following is a TCR beta chain sequence with its context. Its cognate antigen has yet to be identified. No much larger clonotype is one base removed from it; base qualities were not supplied. In the germline V gene, CDR1 corresponds to LGHNT and CDR2 to FRNRAP. V drops 1 base and J drops 0 bases, leaving 10 bases in between. From the cysteine up to the phenylalanine, the CDR3 has a length of 16 residues. Only the CDR3 DNA is retained, 48 bases long and in frame from the first base. The sample's time point, from its label and the paper: cycle 4 day 1 (C4D1), after more than five weeks of nivolumab. Every trial patient had relapsed following autologous stem cell transplantation, and prior brentuximab vedotin exposure was what differed among cohorts A, B and C. A Miltenyi CD8+ T cell isolation kit was used for magnetic negative selection to purify CD8+ T cells from thawed PBMCs. The trial cohort was composed of approximately 56 patients with relapsed/refractory classical Hodgkin lymphoma, for whom complete response, partial response or progressive disease was recorded as best overall response. Nivolumab dosing was 3 mg/kg intravenously every 2 weeks, continuing until either disease progression or unacceptable toxicity. Trial patients were treated with single-agent nivolumab in the multi-cohort phase II CheckMate 205 trial. An independent review committee assessed best overall response by applying the 2007 International Working Group response criteria. Trial PBMCs were collected just before the start of nivolumab (C1D1) and during therapy at cycle 2 day 1 and cycle 4 day 1. Peripheral blood was collected in 8 mL Vacutainer Cell Preparation Tubes, from which PBMCs were isolated by centrifugation and then cryopreserved. Purified CD4+ and CD8+ fractions were prepared only for cases in which an additional PBMC sample was available. Magnetically labelled cells were removed on LS columns in a quadroMACS separator, and the flow-through was retained as the purified fraction.

These data are taken from a study of PD-1 blockade in classical Hodgkin lymphoma (dated by TCRdb to the early 2020s). About the full investigation: To define a peripheral blood immune signature of response to PD-1 blockade in classical Hodgkin lymphoma, the study combined TCR beta sequencing with CyTOF.

The Qiagen DNeasy kit was used to extract genomic DNA both from unsorted PBMCs and from the negatively selected CD4+ and CD8+ fractions. TCR beta CDR3 regions were amplified by immunoSEQ multiplex PCR using primers annealing to V and J segments. Amplification bias was minimized using a synthetic immune receptor repertoire, and residual bias was removed computationally after sequencing. The authors' analysis ran thus. Repertoire diversity was quantified as the Shannon entropy index using custom Python scripts. Unsorted, CD4+ and CD8+ repertoires were analyzed separately, except for combined analyses in which CD4+ and CD8+ sequences were merged in silico. Clonal expansion was defined as at least a 2-fold frequency increase after treatment relative to C1D1, with a pseudocount of 0.5 for undetected baseline clones. Clones with 0 or 1 copy at C1D1 were classified as singleton clones, and clones with 2 or more copies were classified as non-singleton clones. Clones expanded in unsorted samples were annotated as CD4+, CD8+ or unknown by matching protein sequences in sorted samples from the same patient. Wilcoxon tests on paired samples were used to test diversity changes from C1D1 to C4D1. As stored in TCRdb, this immuneACCESS dataset retains in-frame rearrangements with V and J assigned. A fraction of the clones does not appear; measured against another copy, unresolved V genes explain less than half of the discrepancy, and the remainder lacks a known reason. V and J calls and clone size follow that table, whereas D and trimming were derived from the DNA. Within this sample are over a thousand clones, with roughly four fifths of them counted one time only. The ten top clones hold approximately 40% of the sample.

Study-level results and caveats: The study was restricted to a single clinical trial cohort, and the causes of repertoire differences, possibly disease activity or prior therapy, were left undefined. Newly diagnosed patients were reported to have lower baseline TCR diversity than healthy donors, and relapsed/refractory patients were reported to have lower baseline TCR diversity still. Diversity was lower in patients who began nivolumab less than 1 year after ASCT, so these patients were left out of later analyses to avoid confounding by immune reconstitution. CD4+ but not CD8+ TCR diversity rose significantly by C4D1 (p=0.0027 vs p=0.16), most apparent in complete responders (p=0.02). Trial patients with a complete response had baseline diversity similar to that of newly diagnosed patients, while partial responders and progressors had significantly lower diversity.

The TCR originated in a human donor with classical Hodgkin lymphoma. The donor label of this sample is uncertain. Rearrangement joined TRBV12-5 to TRBJ1-5; the D gene cannot be resolved reliably. Specimen: CD8+ T cells from blood, collected before the fourth cycle of nivolumab. The nucleotides read TGTGCTAGTGGTTTGGGGGAGGCCGATAGCAATCAGCCCCAGCATTTT. This encodes CASGLGEADSNQPQHF.